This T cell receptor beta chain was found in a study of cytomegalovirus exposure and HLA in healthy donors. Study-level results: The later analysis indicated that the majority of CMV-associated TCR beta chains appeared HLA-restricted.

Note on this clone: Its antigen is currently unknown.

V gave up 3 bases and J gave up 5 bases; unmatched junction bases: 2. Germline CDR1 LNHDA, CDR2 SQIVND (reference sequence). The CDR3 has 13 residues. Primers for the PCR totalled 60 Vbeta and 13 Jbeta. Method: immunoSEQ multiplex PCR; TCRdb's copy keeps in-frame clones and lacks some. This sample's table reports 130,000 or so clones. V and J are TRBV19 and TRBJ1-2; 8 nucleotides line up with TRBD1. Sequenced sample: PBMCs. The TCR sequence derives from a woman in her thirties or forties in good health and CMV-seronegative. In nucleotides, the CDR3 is TGTGCCAGTAGTATGAACAGGGGGTATGGCTACACCTTC. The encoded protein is CASSMNRGYGYTF.